What follows are 20 T cell receptor beta chains derived from one specimen sequenced in a study of T cells in Graves' hyperthyroidism and ophthalmopathy. TCR beta CDR3 regions were amplified from RNA transcripts. In the first-round RT-PCR of the TCR CDR3, the HTBI primer set was used. Using its own MiXCR run on the multiplex PCR reads, TCRdb lists one record per CDR3 protein. The sample holds hundreds of thousands of distinct CDR3 sequences, around 15% seen once. The sample comprised blood. The receptors here all came from a woman younger than 30 with Graves' hyperthyroidism.

In this sample, this clonotype turned up many times. The chain combines TRBV20-1 with TRBJ1-4, with a tentative D call TRBD1 (5 bases). The CDR3 has 14 amino acids. The V gene lost 3 bases and the J gene lost 8 bases, with 16 bases spanning the gap. Germline V gene sequence: CDR1 DFQATT, CDR2 SNEGSKA (reference sequence). The CDR3 region has the DNA TGCAGTGCTAGGGACACAGGTGAAATGGAAAAACTGTTTTTT. This codes for CSARDTGEMEKLFF.

This clonotype was observed a handful of times. Just one base apart from a much larger clone, this may be a read error. This sequence joins TRBV6-2 or TRBV6-3 and TRBJ2-7, with 8 positions matching TRBD1. The CDR3 is 13 amino acids. Looked up from germline, CDR1 is MNHEY and CDR2 is SVGEGT. The CDR3 coding sequence is TGTGCCAGCAGTTCGGGACAGGCCTACAAGCAGTACTTC. Translating it yields CASSSGQAYKQYF.

This clonotype has more than one count but fewer than ten. The V gene is TRBV12-3 or TRBV12-4, the J gene TRBJ1-6, with TRBD1 matching 9 bases. The CDR3 runs to 17 residues. Unmatched junction bases numbered 9, after V lost 5 bases and J lost 4 bases. CDR3 DNA: TGTGCCAGCAGTCCAAGACAGGGGGGTAATTATAATTCACCCCTCCACTTT. Protein: CASSPRQGGNYNSPLHF.

This clonotype appeared a few times. A much larger clonotype is one base distant, so this may be a read error. This chain links TRBV18 with TRBJ2-3; D gene unclear. This CDR3 is built from 14 residues. V lost 5 bases and J lost 7, with 16 bases in between. Germline CDR1 and CDR2: KGHSH and LQKENI. In nucleotides, the CDR3 is TGTGCCAGCTCATTCCGCACCCCGCAGTATACGCAGTATTTT. As protein: CASSFRTPQYTQYF.

This clonotype has only a few counts. This chain connects TRBV24-1 to TRBJ2-1, with a tentative D call TRBD1 (6 bases). The CDR3 is made up of 11 amino acids. CDR1 is KGHDR, CDR2 SFDVKD, per germline. V was shortened by 7 bases and J by 10 bases, with 10 bases between the two germline ends. The CDR3 spells CATRQGSEQFF. The CDR3 DNA reads TGTGCCACCAGGCAGGGGTCCGAGCAGTTCTTC.

The V gene is TRBV6-2 or TRBV6-3, the J gene TRBJ2-3, with a tentative D call TRBD2 (5 bases). Germline CDR1 and CDR2: MNHEY and SVGEGT. The CDR3 is 16 residues long. Trimming pared 6 bases from V and 0 bases from J, leaving 16 bases between. The CDR3 is CASSEARVLSTDTQYF. As DNA, the CDR3 is TGTGCCAGCAGCGAGGCGCGGGTACTTAGCACAGATACGCAGTATTTT.

At least ten counts were recorded for this clonotype. The chain carries TRBV25-1 and TRBJ2-1; 7 positions agree with TRBD2. The CDR3 runs 16 residues. V was pared by 4 bases and J by 0 bases, with 6 bases of the junction left unmatched. Germline V CDR1 and CDR2: MGHDK, SYGVNS. The CDR3 sequence is CASSARGGSSYNEQFF. DNA of the CDR3: TGTGCCAGCAGTGCAAGGGGCGGGAGCTCCTACAATGAGCAGTTCTTC.

This clonotype was found many times. The V call is TRBV18, the J call TRBJ2-2; 7 nucleotides match TRBD1. CDR1 is KGHSH and CDR2 is LQKENI in the germline V gene. The CDR3 length is 16 residues. Trimming at V came to 6 bases and at J to 4 bases, leaving 11 bases not matched to a gene. DNA of the CDR3: TGTGCCAGCTCGCCAGGGACAGATTGGACCACCGGGGAGCTGTTTTTT. This codes for CASSPGTDWTTGELFF.

This clonotype turned up a few times. CDR3 DNA: TGTGCCAGCAGCGTAGGGCAGGGGGCTGGAAACACCATATATTTT. Its translation: CASSVGQGAGNTIYF. V gene TRBV9 combines with J gene TRBJ1-3, with 7 nucleotides matching TRBD1. The CDR3 covers 15 residues. The ends lost 0 bases at V and 2 bases at J; junction bases unmatched: 2. CDR1 is SGDLS and CDR2 is YYNGEE in the germline V gene.

This clonotype was counted at least ten times. The chain carries TRBV30 and TRBJ2-1, with D uncertain. This CDR3 is 14 amino acids long. V was shortened by 4 bases and J by 5 bases, with 15 bases between the two germline ends. Germline CDR1 reads GTSNPN; CDR2 reads SVGIG (reference sequence). CDR3 loop: CAWITLSPDNEQFF. The CDR3 bases are TGTGCCTGGATCACACTGTCTCCTGACAATGAGCAGTTCTTC.

This clonotype was counted at least ten times. This chain uses TRBV30 with TRBJ1-5; 8 positions match TRBD1. CDR1 is GTSNPN, CDR2 SVGIG, per germline (reference sequence). V gave up 0 bases and J gave up 4 bases; unmatched junction bases: 2. The CDR3 runs 14 residues. The CDR3: CAWSVGTGNQPQHF. For the CDR3, the DNA is TGTGCCTGGAGTGTAGGGACAGGTAATCAGCCCCAGCATTTT.

The chain links TRBV24-1 to TRBJ2-1; possibly TRBD2 for D (5 bases). Trimming removed 0 bases from V and 6 bases from J, with 11 bases in between. The CDR3 has 15 residues. Germline V gene lookup returns CDR1 KGHDR and CDR2 SFDVKD. The CDR3 DNA is TGTGCCACCAGTGATTTGGGACTGGCGGGCAATGAGCAGTTCTTC. It codes for CATSDLGLAGNEQFF.

This clonotype has a handful of counts. This could be a read error, since a much larger clone is one nucleotide away. The J gene is TRBJ2-2, the V gene TRBV6-2 or TRBV6-3; D remains unclear. CDR3 length: 11 residues. The ends were cut back, 1 base at V and 7 bases at J, with 1 base in the middle. The germline V gene has CDR1 MNHEY and CDR2 SVGEGT. The CDR3 region has the DNA TGTGCCAGCAGTTACTACGGGGAGCTGTTTTTT. Encoded protein: CASSYYGELFF.

The chain has TRBV18 and TRBJ2-1, with 8 bases aligning to TRBD2. This CDR3 comprises 15 residues. Trimming at V came to 2 bases and at J to 4 bases, leaving 4 bases not matched to a gene. Germline-derived CDR1 and CDR2 are KGHSH and LQKENI. The CDR3, as DNA: TGTGCCAGCTCACCAGACGGGAGGGAGTACAATGAGCAGTTCTTC. Translated, it gives CASSPDGREYNEQFF.

This clonotype was detected a few times. The chain combines TRBV30 with TRBJ2-3; D gene ambiguous. Germline V gene sequence: CDR1 GTSNPN, CDR2 SVGIG (reference sequence). Trimming left V 3 bases short and J 0 bases short, with 19 bases between. This CDR3 region has 17 residues. CDR3 DNA: TGTGCCTGGAGGAGATTAAGGAGTAAGAATAGCACAGATACGCAGTATTTT. This sequence encodes CAWRRLRSKNSTDTQYF.

Many counts were recorded for this clonotype. The V call is TRBV20-1, the J call TRBJ2-7; D is possibly TRBD2 (5 bases). CDR1 is DFQATT and CDR2 is SNEGSKA in the germline V gene (reference sequence). The CDR3 runs 11 residues. Trimming stripped 1 base from V and 6 bases from J, with 7 bases between. CDR3 amino acids: CSARVEGEQYF. The DNA of the CDR3 is TGCAGTGCTAGAGTTGAGGGCGAGCAGTACTTC.

The chain couples TRBV11-2 to TRBJ2-6; D unresolved. The CDR3 spans 16 residues. The V gene lost 5 bases and the J gene lost 2 bases, with 13 bases spanning the gap. CDR1 is SGHAT and CDR2 is FQNNGV in the germline V gene. The CDR3 coding sequence is TGTGCCAGCAGCCCCTACCTTGTGGCTGGGGCCAACGTCCTGACTTTC. Residues: CASSPYLVAGANVLTF.

Concerning this clonotype itself: It may be a read error: a sequence one base away is much more abundant. The chain joins TRBV30 to TRBJ1-1; no clear D. Trimming cost V 3 bases and J 4 bases, with 9 bases left between them. The CDR3 sequence is 12 residues long. The germline CDR1 and CDR2 sequences are GTSNPN and SVGIG (reference sequence). The CDR3 DNA reads TGTGCCTGGAGCGTAATCAGCACTGAAGCTTTCTTT. Amino acid sequence: CAWSVISTEAFF.

This clonotype has ten or more counts. The gene calls are TRBV7-9 and TRBJ2-1; 13 bases align to TRBD2. From germline, CDR1 is SEHNR and CDR2 FQNEAQ (reference sequence). V lost 2 bases to trimming and J lost 2 bases; unmatched junction nucleotides: 3. CDR3 length equals 17 residues. The CDR3 coding sequence is TGTGCCAGCAGCTTACGACTAGCGGGAGGTCCCTACAATGAGCAGTTCTTC. This translates into CASSLRLAGGPYNEQFF. The full variable domain, completed using reference TRBV7-9 and TRBJ2-1, is DTGVSQNPRHKITKRGQNVTFRCDPISEHNRLYWYRQTLGQGPEFLTYFQNEAQLEKSRLLSDRFSAERPKGSFSTLEIQRTEQGDSAMYLCASSLRLAGGPYNEQFFGPGTRLTVL.

V is TRBV11-2 and J is TRBJ2-7; 7 bases line up with TRBD2. CDR3 length: 14 amino acids. Germline trimming cut 4 bases from V and 4 bases from J; bases unmatched to any gene: 7. The germline CDR1 and CDR2 sequences are SGHAT and FQNNGV. The CDR3 protein is CASSSYRLAYEQYF. In DNA form, the CDR3 reads TGTGCCAGCAGCTCTTACCGACTAGCATACGAGCAGTACTTC.